This T cell receptor beta chain was found in a study of identical twins. Study findings and constraints: With beta out-of-frame sequences, excess sharing by twins was weaker.

The germline gives CDR1 DFQATT, CDR2 SNEGSKA (reference sequence). V was cut by 6 bases and J by 5 bases, with 17 bases left in between. The CDR3 length is 14 residues. Comment on this clonotype: The antigen remains unidentified.

TCRdb processed the 5' RACE reads anew with MiXCR; each CDR3 protein has one entry. Of approximately 700,000 distinct CDR3 sequences in the sample, 15% to 20% are singletons; the top ten hold 13%. The same sample was also used in a study of T cells expressing NK-cell markers. That report notes: Whether expanded NKG2C+ T cell clones were HCMV specific stayed uncertain.

The sequence was obtained from a woman under 30 in good health. Sequencing used PBMCs. The J gene is TRBJ1-5, the V gene TRBV20-1, with D possibly matching TRBD1 (6 bases). CDR3 protein: CSAPQGTPDQPQHF. The CDR3 DNA reads as TGCAGTGCCCCGCAAGGGACACCTGATCAGCCCCAGCATTTT.